This T cell receptor beta chain comes out of a study of cytomegalovirus exposure and HLA in healthy donors. The study's findings and limits: The authors confirmed in vitro that a few CMV-associated chains were specific for CMV antigens.

Primers for the PCR totalled 60 Vbeta and 13 Jbeta. Produced via immunoSEQ multiplex PCR; TCRdb's table is partial and in-frame only. The sample shows about 130,000 clones, around 85% of them seen only once. Germline-derived CDR1 and CDR2 are MNHEY and SMNVEV (reference sequence). The CDR3 totals 13 residues. Between the trimmed V and J ends, which lost 4 bases and 5 bases, there was a span of 9 bases. A word on this clone: Its antigen is currently unknown.

Sequenced sample: PBMCs. The sequence was collected from a man aged 18 to 35 in good health and CMV-seropositive. The chain carries TRBV27 and TRBJ2-1, with TRBD1 as a possible D gene (5 bases). The CDR3 sequence: CASSSSRDNEQFF. The CDR3 DNA reads TGTGCCAGCAGTTCGTCCAGGGACAATGAGCAGTTCTTC.